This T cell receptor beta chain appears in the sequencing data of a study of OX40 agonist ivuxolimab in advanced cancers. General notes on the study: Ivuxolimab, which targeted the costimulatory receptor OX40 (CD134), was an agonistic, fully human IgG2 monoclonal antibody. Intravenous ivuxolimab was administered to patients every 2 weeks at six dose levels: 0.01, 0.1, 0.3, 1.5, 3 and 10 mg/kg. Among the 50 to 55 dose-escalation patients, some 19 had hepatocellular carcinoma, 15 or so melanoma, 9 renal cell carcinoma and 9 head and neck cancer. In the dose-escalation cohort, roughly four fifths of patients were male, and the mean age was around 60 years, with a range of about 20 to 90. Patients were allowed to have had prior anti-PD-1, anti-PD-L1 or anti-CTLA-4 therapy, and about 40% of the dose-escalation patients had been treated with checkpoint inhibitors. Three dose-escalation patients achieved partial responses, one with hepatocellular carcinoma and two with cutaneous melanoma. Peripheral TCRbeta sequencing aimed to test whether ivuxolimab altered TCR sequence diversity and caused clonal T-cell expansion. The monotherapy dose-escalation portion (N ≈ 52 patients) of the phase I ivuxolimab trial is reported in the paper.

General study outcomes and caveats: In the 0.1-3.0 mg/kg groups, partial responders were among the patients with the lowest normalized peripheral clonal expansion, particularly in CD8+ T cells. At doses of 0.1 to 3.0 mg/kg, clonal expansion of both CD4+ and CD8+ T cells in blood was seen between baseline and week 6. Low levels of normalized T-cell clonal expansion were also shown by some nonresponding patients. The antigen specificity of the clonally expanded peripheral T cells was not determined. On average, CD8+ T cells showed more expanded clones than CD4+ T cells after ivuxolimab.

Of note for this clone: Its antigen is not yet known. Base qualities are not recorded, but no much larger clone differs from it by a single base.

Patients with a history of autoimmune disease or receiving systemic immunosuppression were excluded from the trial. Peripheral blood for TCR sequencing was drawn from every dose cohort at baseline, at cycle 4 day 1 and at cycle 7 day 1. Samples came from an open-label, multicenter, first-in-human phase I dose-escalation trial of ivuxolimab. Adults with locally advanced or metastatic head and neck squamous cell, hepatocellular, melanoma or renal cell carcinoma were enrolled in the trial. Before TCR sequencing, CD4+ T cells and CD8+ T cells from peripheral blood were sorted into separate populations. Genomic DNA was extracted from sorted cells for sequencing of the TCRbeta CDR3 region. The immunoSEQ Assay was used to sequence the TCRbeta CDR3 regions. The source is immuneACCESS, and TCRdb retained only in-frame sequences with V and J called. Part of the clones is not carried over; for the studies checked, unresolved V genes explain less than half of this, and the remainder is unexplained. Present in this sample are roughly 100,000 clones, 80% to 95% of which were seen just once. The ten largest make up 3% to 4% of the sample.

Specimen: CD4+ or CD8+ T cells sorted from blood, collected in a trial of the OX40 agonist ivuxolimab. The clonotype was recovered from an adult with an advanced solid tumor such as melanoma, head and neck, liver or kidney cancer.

In nucleotides, the sequence is TGTGCCAGTAGTATGGGGCCCCGTACCTACGAGCAGTACTTC. The resulting protein is CASSMGPRTYEQYF. The rearrangement combines TRBV19 with TRBJ2-7, with TRBD1 as a weak D call on 5 bases. Based on the germline V gene (reference sequence), the CDR1 and CDR2 sequences are LNHDA and SQIVND. The CDR3 holds 14 amino acids from the cysteine to the phenylalanine. Left in the record is the CDR3 DNA by itself, 42 bases read in frame from the first base. The V end loses 3 bases and the J end loses 2 bases, and a stretch of 11 bases separates them.